The clone carrying this T cell receptor (beta chain) was recorded only once. Its target is not known. V lost 0 bases and J lost 1; bases outside the gene matches: 4. Germline values: CDR1 SGHRS, CDR2 YFSETQ. The CDR3 contains 16 residues. The source of the sample is a study of OX40 agonist ivuxolimab in advanced cancers. Study context: Eligibility admitted prior anti-PD-1, anti-PD-L1 or anti-CTLA-4 therapy; around 38% had some. Study outcomes and limitations: Dose levels from 0.1 to 3.0 mg/kg saw CD4+ and CD8+ blood T cells expand clonally by week 6. Determination of antigen specificity was not performed for the expanded peripheral T cells.

Clones were read by immunoSEQ multiplex PCR, and TCRdb kept only the in-frame ones, dropping some. The table shows nearly 80,000 clones, with approximately 85% occurring only once. This specimen was CD4+ or CD8+ T cells sorted from blood, taken in a trial of the OX40 agonist ivuxolimab. The sequence was obtained from an adult with an advanced solid tumor such as melanoma, head and neck, liver or kidney cancer. The rearrangement links TRBV5-1 to TRBJ2-3; TRBD2 agrees at 8 bases. The CDR3 nucleotides read TGCGCCAGCAGCTTGGCAGGACTAGCCGGCACAGATACGCAGTATTTT. This translates into CASSLAGLAGTDTQYF.